This entry lists 15 T cell receptor beta chains sequenced from one sample in a study of shared clonotypes between healthy human individuals. The data were produced by immunoSEQ multiplex PCR, yet TCRdb's version contains in-frame clones alone and is incomplete. The table has more than 2 million clones, almost 96% seen once; the top ten hold 0.1% to 0.15%. The sample taken for sequencing was naive CD4+ T cells sorted from blood. Stated subset: CD45RA+ positively selected. These receptors were taken from a man aged 18 to 30 in good health.

V usage is TRBV10-2 and J usage is TRBJ2-7; TRBD1 or TRBD2 may be the D gene (5 bases each). Germline CDR1 WSHSY, CDR2 SAAADI. The CDR3 consists of 12 residues. Trimming took 6 bases from V and 2 from J, leaving 8 bases between them. CDR3 sequence (DNA): TGCGCCAGCAGGGGGGTTCCCTACGAGCAGTACTTC. Its protein product is CASRGVPYEQYF.

This rearrangement joins TRBV5-6 to TRBJ2-7; 10 bases are shared with TRBD1. J lost 6 bases, V lost 4 bases, and 7 bases had no gene match. Germline lookup yields CDR1 SGHDT and CDR2 YYEEEE. The CDR3 runs 14 residues. The CDR3 DNA sequence: TGTGCCAGCAGCAGCGGACAGGGGGTCTTCGAGCAGTACTTC. It translates to CASSSGQGVFEQYF. The entire variable domain, with the rest obtained from reference TRBV5-6 and TRBJ2-7, is as follows: DAGVTQSPTHLIKTRGQQVTLRCSPKSGHDTVSWYQQALGQGPQFIFQYYEEEERQRGNFPDRFSGHQFPNYSSELNVNALLLGDSALYLCASSSGQGVFEQYFGPGTRLTVT.

V is TRBV28 and J is TRBJ1-1, with 9 bases lining up with TRBD1. V lost 2 bases to trimming and J lost 8 bases; unmatched junction nucleotides: 6. This CDR3 comprises 14 residues. Germline V gene lookup returns CDR1 MDHEN and CDR2 SYDVKM. CDR3 sequence reads: CASSLRTGVSEAFF. For the CDR3, the DNA is TGTGCCAGCAGTTTAAGGACAGGGGTTTCAGAAGCTTTCTTT.

The chain couples TRBV6-5 to TRBJ1-1; 7 bases are shared with TRBD1. Trimming at V came to 0 bases and at J to 6 bases, leaving 10 bases not matched to a gene. The germline gives CDR1 MNHEY, CDR2 SVGAGI. The CDR3 length is 16 residues. The CDR3, as DNA: TGTGCCAGCAGTTACTCGTCGACAGGGCGGCTCTCTGAAGCTTTCTTT. Encoded protein: CASSYSSTGRLSEAFF.

This clone has just a few counts. V usage is TRBV6-1 and J usage is TRBJ2-7, with 8 bases identical to TRBD1. Germline CDR1 and CDR2: MNHNS and SASEGT. V lost 6 bases to trimming and J lost 2 bases; unmatched junction nucleotides: 3. The length of the CDR3 is 13 residues. This CDR3 is CASRTGVTYEQYF. The CDR3 DNA is TGTGCCAGCAGGACAGGGGTGACCTACGAGCAGTACTTC.

This chain links TRBV2 with TRBJ2-7; a weak D match, TRBD2 (6 bases). The CDR3 runs 15 residues. Germline V gives CDR1 SNHLY, CDR2 FYNNEI. V dropped 4 bases and J dropped 5 bases, with 18 bases sitting between them. This chain's CDR3 is CASSGVGTFTHEQYF. The CDR3 DNA sequence: TGTGCCAGCAGTGGGGTAGGGACTTTCACCCACGAGCAGTACTTC.

The gene calls are TRBV7-9 and TRBJ1-2; maybe TRBD1 (5 bases). Between the trimmed V and J ends, which lost 1 base and 6 bases, there was a span of 15 bases. Looked up from germline, CDR1 is SEHNR and CDR2 is FQNEAQ (reference sequence). The CDR3 loop spans 15 amino acids. The CDR3 spells CASSLGQPGYDGYTF. Written as DNA, the CDR3 is TGTGCCAGCAGCTTAGGGCAGCCAGGGTATGATGGCTACACCTTC.

V usage is TRBV7-8 and J usage is TRBJ2-1; the D is unclear. The ends were cut back, 6 bases at V and 7 bases at J, with 19 bases in the middle. The CDR3 has 15 amino acids. Looked up from germline, CDR1 is SGHVS and CDR2 is FQNEAQ. The CDR3 reads CASREADIMSNEQFF. The CDR3 bases are TGTGCCAGCAGAGAGGCGGATATCATGTCGAATGAGCAGTTCTTC.

This clone was counted a single time. V gene TRBV10-3 combines with J gene TRBJ2-6; no firm D call. Germline CDR1 reads ENHRY; CDR2 reads SYGVKD. The V end lost 2 bases, the J end lost 2 bases, and 10 bases lay between the germline ends. CDR3 length equals 16 residues. The CDR3 region is CAISEPTFAGANVLTF. Here the CDR3 DNA reads TGTGCCATCAGTGAGCCGACCTTTGCTGGGGCCAACGTCCTGACTTTC.

This clone was recorded only once. J is TRBJ2-1 and V is TRBV29-1, with TRBD2 matching over 11 bases. CDR1 and CDR2 from the germline V gene are SQVTM and ANQGSEA. This CDR3 is built from 15 residues. After removal of 3 bases from V and 9 bases from J, the junction contained 10 bases not matched to a gene. CDR3 nucleotides: TGCAGCGTTGAGCTAGCGGGAGGACCTCGCGGTGAGCAGTTCTTC. Protein sequence: CSVELAGGPRGEQFF.

The chain is built from TRBV10-2 and TRBJ1-3; D is uncertain. The CDR3 is made up of 13 amino acids. Per the germline V gene, CDR1 is WSHSY and CDR2 is SAAADI. Trimming cost V 5 bases and J 4 bases, with 9 bases left between them. The CDR3 DNA is TGCGCCAGCAGTACCCCTGGAGGAAACACCATATATTTT. The encoded protein is CASSTPGGNTIYF.

The V gene is TRBV18, the J gene TRBJ1-2, with TRBD1 as a possible D gene (6 bases). Germline-derived CDR1 and CDR2 are KGHSH and LQKENI. The CDR3 spans 13 residues. V shed 1 base and J shed 6 bases, with 9 bases lying between them. In DNA form, the CDR3 reads TGTGCCAGCTCACCACGTCGGACAGATGGCTACACCTTC. This codes for CASSPRRTDGYTF.

The V call is TRBV5-8, the J call TRBJ2-5; D not certain. The CDR3 runs 16 residues. V lost 0 bases to trimming and J lost 5 bases, with 17 bases between them. The germline V gene has CDR1 SGHTS and CDR2 YDEGEE. CDR3 DNA: TGTGCCAGCAGCTTGGTGGCCCTAAGTGGGCACGAGACCCAGTACTTC. Residues: CASSLVALSGHETQYF.

The chain couples TRBV2 to TRBJ2-2, with unresolved D. The CDR3 covers 13 residues. The V and J ends lost 6 bases and 3 bases respectively, with 8 bases between them. Germline V lookup: CDR1 SNHLY, CDR2 FYNNEI. CDR3 region: CASRGQYTGELFF. DNA for the CDR3: TGTGCCAGCAGAGGCCAATACACCGGGGAGCTGTTTTTT.

This clone was detected once. This rearrangement joins TRBV20-1 to TRBJ2-3; D not resolved. This CDR3 region has 11 residues. CDR1 DFQATT and CDR2 SNEGSKA come from the germline V gene (reference sequence). The ends were cut back, 6 bases at V and 4 bases at J, with 8 bases in the middle. CDR3 in DNA: TGCAGTGCCGCATTAGCAGATACGCAGTATTTT. Protein: CSAALADTQYF.